This T cell receptor beta chain comes out of a study of T cell responses to AZD1222 COVID-19 vaccine. The germline V gene has CDR1 LNHNV and CDR2 YYDKDF (reference sequence). Trimming stripped 5 bases from V and 1 base from J, with 14 bases between. The CDR3 contains 15 residues. General observations from the study: White British people made up most donors, females outnumbered males, and clonal diversity was possibly underestimated. Spike-specific TCR repertoires showed rising breadth and depth after two AZD1222 doses. Within unmutated variant regions lay the reported targets of nearly half of spike-specific TCRs.

As concerns this clone: The antigen remains unidentified.

Data came from immunoSEQ multiplex PCR; TCRdb stores just in-frame clones and leaves some out. The sample holds around 110,000 clones, more than 85% seen once. The chain links TRBV15 to TRBJ2-5; D possibly uses TRBD1 or TRBD2 (5 bases each). The source material was peripheral blood, sampled on day 0 of AZD1222 vaccination. This receptor was identified in an adult in good health. CDR3 protein: CATSPSGRTQETQYF. The CDR3 DNA follows: TGTGCCACCAGCCCTTCGGGGCGGACCCAAGAGACCCAGTACTTC.